These 29 T cell receptor beta chains share one sample of origin, sequenced in a study of control samples from healthy donors and cancer patients. Using immunoSEQ multiplex PCR, the repertoire was profiled, and TCRdb retains in-frame clones only, with some absent. Here the sample spans approximately 100,000 clones, around 80% being singletons. Sample: blood. The receptors here all came from a man aged 55 to 69 in good health.

Relative to its sample, this clone is medium-sized. The V call is TRBV3-1 (or the pseudogene TRBV3-2), the J call TRBJ1-3, with D tentatively TRBD1 (5 bases). V was shortened by 1 base and J by 10 bases, with 11 bases between the two germline ends. The CDR3 consists of 13 residues. The germline V gene encodes CDR1 LGHDT and CDR2 YNNKEL (reference sequence). This CDR3 is CASSQVIGGTIYF. CDR3 sequence (DNA): TGTGCCAGCAGCCAAGTTATCGGGGGGACCATATATTTT.

This chain links TRBV11-3 with TRBJ2-2; TRBD1 agrees at 9 bases. Germline values: CDR1 SGHNT, CDR2 YENEEA. This CDR3 comprises 14 residues. After removal of 5 bases from V and 8 bases from J, the junction contained 6 bases not matched to a gene. Here the CDR3 DNA reads TGTGCCAGCAGCCCGAGGACAGGGGCGGGGGAGCTGTTTTTT. It yields the protein CASSPRTGAGELFF.

J is TRBJ2-2 and V is TRBV2; the match to TRBD1 covers 9 bases. The CDR3 spans 16 residues. Germline V lookup: CDR1 SNHLY, CDR2 FYNNEI. After removal of 2 bases from V and 1 base from J, the junction contained 2 bases not matched to a gene. The CDR3 DNA follows: TGTGCCAGCAGTGAACTGGGACAGGGGAACACCGGGGAGCTGTTTTTT. It encodes CASSELGQGNTGELFF.

The chain recombines TRBV4-1 with TRBJ2-2; the D call may be TRBD1 or TRBD2 (7 bases each). With 1 base removed from V and 5 bases from J, the gap between germline ends came to 14 bases. From germline, CDR1 is MGHRA and CDR2 YSYEKL. CDR3 length equals 16 residues. The CDR3 DNA follows: TGCGCCAGCAGCCAAGGACAGGGAGGGTGGACCGGGGAGCTGTTTTTT. Translated, it gives CASSQGQGGWTGELFF.

The V call is TRBV7-2, the J call TRBJ1-5; D gene ambiguous. The ends were cut back, 3 bases at V and 0 bases at J, with 3 bases in the middle. The CDR3 contains 13 residues. The germline CDR1 and CDR2 sequences are SGHTA and FQGNSA. Here the CDR3 reads CASSFGSNQPQHF. CDR3 coding DNA: TGTGCCAGCAGCTTTGGTAGCAATCAGCCCCAGCATTTT.

The sample holds one count of this clone. The chain joins TRBV11-3 to TRBJ2-1, with 11 bases that match TRBD2. Germline V gives CDR1 SGHNT, CDR2 YENEEA. The CDR3 has 13 residues. V lost 7 bases and J lost 7; bases outside the gene matches: 3. In DNA form, the CDR3 reads TGTGCCAGCACCGTAGCGGGGGGGAATGAGCAGTTCTTC. Translation: CASTVAGGNEQFF.

The gene calls are TRBV5-5 and TRBJ1-1; D is ambiguous. The CDR3 consists of 13 residues. CDR1 SGHKS and CDR2 YYEKEE come from the germline V gene (reference sequence). Between the trimmed V and J ends, which lost 4 bases and 5 bases, there was a span of 12 bases. CDR3 sequence reads: CASSTGAGTEAFF. CDR3 in DNA: TGTGCCAGCAGCACCGGCGCGGGGACTGAAGCTTTCTTT.

The chain carries TRBV29-1 and TRBJ1-3; no clear D. Germline CDR1 SQVTM, CDR2 ANQGSEA. V lost 4 bases and J lost 0, with 7 bases in between. The CDR3 loop spans 13 amino acids. CDR3 DNA sequence: TGCAGCGTTGGGGCAGGCTCTGGAAACACCATATATTTT. This codes for CSVGAGSGNTIYF.

V is TRBV30 and J is TRBJ1-1; D uncertain. The V gene's germline CDR1 is GTSNPN and CDR2 SVGIG (reference sequence). V was clipped by 5 bases and J by 1 base, with 5 bases between them. This CDR3 is built from 11 residues. The CDR3: CAWVENTEAFF. Here the CDR3 DNA reads TGTGCCTGGGTCGAGAACACTGAAGCTTTCTTT.

This clone was detected only a few times. The gene calls are TRBV11-3 and TRBJ2-2, with 8 bases that match TRBD1. The CDR3 runs to 16 residues. Germline values: CDR1 SGHNT, CDR2 YENEEA. With V trimmed by 0 bases and J by 9 bases, 9 bases remained unmatched. The CDR3 is CASSLDGRQGIRELFF. The DNA of the CDR3 is TGTGCCAGCAGCTTAGACGGCCGACAGGGGATCCGGGAGCTGTTTTTT.

This clone was detected a few times. The CDR3 here is CASSFILGQGANRETQYF. In nucleotides, the CDR3 is TGTGCCAGCAGCTTCATTCTCGGACAGGGGGCGAATAGAGAGACCCAGTACTTC. The rearrangement joins TRBV11-2 to TRBJ2-5; the match to TRBD1 covers 11 bases. This CDR3 has 18 residues. Trimming took 3 bases from V and 4 from J; bases not matched to a gene: 13. Germline V CDR1 and CDR2: SGHAT, FQNNGV.

The V gene is TRBV5-1, the J gene TRBJ1-2; D is possibly TRBD1 (5 bases). V was shortened by 1 base and J by 7 bases, with 11 bases between the two germline ends. This CDR3 is built from 13 residues. From germline, CDR1 is SGHRS and CDR2 YFSETQ. This CDR3 is CASSLNQGAGYTF. CDR3 sequence (DNA): TGCGCCAGCAGCTTGAACCAGGGTGCTGGCTACACCTTC.

The V call is TRBV5-1, the J call TRBJ2-5, with 10 bases fitting TRBD1. The V segment lost 4 bases and the J segment 1 base; nucleotides outside the gene matches: 19. Germline CDR1 reads SGHRS; CDR2 reads YFSETQ. The CDR3 contains 20 residues. DNA of the CDR3: TGCGCCAGCAGCACCGGGACAGGGGTTTTAAGGGGGTTGGGCCAAGAGACCCAGTACTTC. It is translated as CASSTGTGVLRGLGQETQYF.

The chain recombines TRBV20-1 with TRBJ2-7; D gene unclear. CDR3 length equals 13 residues. The germline V gene has CDR1 DFQATT and CDR2 SNEGSKA (reference sequence). V was cut by 3 bases and J by 0 bases, with 9 bases left in between. The CDR3 reads CSASDPSSYEQYF. The CDR3 bases are TGCAGTGCTAGTGACCCTAGCTCCTACGAGCAGTACTTC.

This sequence joins TRBV19 and TRBJ2-3, with TRBD1 as a possible D gene (5 bases). V gave up 5 bases and J gave up 3 bases, with 9 bases separating them. The CDR3 has 13 residues. Germline values: CDR1 LNHDA, CDR2 SQIVND (reference sequence). Here the CDR3 DNA reads TGTGCCAGTAGTCCCCAGGGAACAGATACGCAGTATTTT. The encoded protein is CASSPQGTDTQYF.

The V and J genes are TRBV5-1 and TRBJ2-7; TRBD2 might be the D (6 bases). CDR3 size: 15 residues. From germline, CDR1 is SGHRS and CDR2 YFSETQ. The V end lost 0 bases, the J end lost 0 bases, and 10 bases lay between the germline ends. DNA of the CDR3: TGCGCCAGCAGCTTGGCGGCCGGGAGCTCCTACGAGCAGTACTTC. It yields the protein CASSLAAGSSYEQYF.

V and J are TRBV28 and TRBJ2-7; 9 positions match TRBD2. V lost 2 bases, J lost 0 bases, and 8 bases stayed unmatched. The CDR3 is made up of 17 amino acids. From germline, CDR1 is MDHEN and CDR2 SYDVKM. In DNA, the CDR3 is TGTGCCAGCAGTTTAGCAGCGGGGGGCCGGGGCTCCTACGAGCAGTACTTC. It yields the protein CASSLAAGGRGSYEQYF.

The CDR3 region has the DNA TGTGCCAGCAGCTCTGCCCTGGACAGACTCTCTGGGGCCAACGTCCTGACTTTC. It translates to CASSSALDRLSGANVLTF. This chain connects TRBV5-4 to TRBJ2-6, with D perhaps TRBD1 (6 bases). This CDR3 contains 18 residues. CDR1 and CDR2 (germline): SGHNT, YYREEE (reference sequence). Trimming took off 3 bases at V and 0 bases at J, with 16 bases between the two ends. The entire variable domain, with the rest obtained from reference TRBV5-4 and TRBJ2-6, is as follows: ETGVTQSPTHLIKTRGQQVTLRCSSQSGHNTVSWYQQALGQGPQFIFQYYREEENGRGNFPPRFSGLQFPNYSSELNVNALELDDSALYLCASSSALDRLSGANVLTFGAGSRLTVL.

This chain links TRBV30 with TRBJ2-1, with 7 bases that match TRBD1. V gave up 3 bases and J gave up 4 bases; unmatched junction bases: 3. The CDR3 covers 13 residues. Looked up from germline, CDR1 is GTSNPN and CDR2 is SVGIG (reference sequence). CDR3 nucleotide sequence: TGTGCCTGGAGCGCGGACAGGTACAATGAGCAGTTCTTC. It is translated as CAWSADRYNEQFF. The full variable domain, in which reference TRBV30 and TRBJ2-1 provide the parts outside the CDR3, is SQTIHQWPATLVQPVGSPLSLECTVEGTSNPNLYWYRQAAGRGLQLLFYSVGIGQISSEVPQNLSASRPQDRQFILSSKKLLLSDSGFYLCAWSADRYNEQFFGPGTRLTVL.

The chain uses TRBV2 and TRBJ1-5, with unresolved D. In germline, CDR1 is SNHLY, CDR2 FYNNEI. Trimming left V 5 bases short and J 0 bases short, with 11 bases between. This CDR3 is 15 amino acids long. This CDR3 is CASSPLAGSNQPQHF. For the CDR3, the DNA is TGTGCCAGCAGTCCCCTCGCGGGTAGCAATCAGCCCCAGCATTTT.

The rearrangement joins TRBV4-1 to TRBJ1-2, with TRBD1 matching 11 bases. Losses at the gene ends were 3 bases for V and 5 bases for J; bases not matched to a gene: 17. CDR1 is MGHRA and CDR2 is YSYEKL in the germline V gene. The CDR3 spans 19 residues. CDR3 coding DNA: TGCGCCAGCAGCCACCCGAGGGGGACAGGGGGGGAGAGGGGTTATGGCTACACCTTC. This codes for CASSHPRGTGGERGYGYTF.

V and J are TRBV5-6 and TRBJ2-3, with a weak D call TRBD1 (5 bases). The V and J ends lost 3 bases and 1 base respectively, with 9 bases between them. The CDR3 is 14 residues long. The V gene's germline CDR1 is SGHDT and CDR2 YYEEEE. CDR3 DNA: TGTGCCAGCAGCTCGCCCAGGGGCACAGATACGCAGTATTTT. It is translated as CASSSPRGTDTQYF.

The table lists this clone with a few counts. This chain joins TRBV5-1 and TRBJ1-1; 9 bases map to TRBD1. Trimming cost V 4 bases and J 7 bases; bases outside gene matches: 2. Germline values: CDR1 SGHRS, CDR2 YFSETQ. The CDR3 totals 12 residues. The CDR3 region is CASSVGQGEAFF. DNA of the CDR3: TGCGCCAGCAGCGTGGGACAGGGTGAAGCTTTCTTT.

The chain is built from TRBV4-2 and TRBJ2-1; D is undetermined. CDR1 is LGHNA, CDR2 YNFKEQ, per germline. The V gene lost 0 bases and the J gene lost 2 bases, with 5 bases spanning the gap. CDR3 size: 14 residues. CDR3 in amino acids: CASSQDRAYNEQFF. The CDR3 DNA reads TGTGCCAGCAGCCAAGATCGCGCCTACAATGAGCAGTTCTTC.

The chain joins TRBV4-1 to TRBJ2-5; maybe TRBD2 (6 bases). Germline V gives CDR1 MGHRA, CDR2 YSYEKL. V lost 0 bases, J lost 5 bases, and 10 bases lay in between. The CDR3 length is 14 residues. CDR3 region: CASSQEIAVETQYF. CDR3 bases: TGCGCCAGCAGCCAAGAAATAGCGGTTGAGACCCAGTACTTC.

This clone was recorded at least ten times. The chain recombines TRBV27 with TRBJ1-5; 8 bases fit TRBD1. With 8 bases clipped from V and 9 bases from J, the junction kept 9 bases outside the gene matches. Germline loops: CDR1 MNHEY, CDR2 SMNVEV (reference sequence). The CDR3 covers 13 residues. The CDR3 nucleotides are TGTGCCAGCGGACAGGGCCCCCGATGGCCCCAGCATTTT. This gives the protein CASGQGPRWPQHF.

This chain links TRBV6-6 with TRBJ2-1; D unclear. Germline CDR1 is MNHNY and CDR2 is SVGAGI (reference sequence). The V gene lost 10 bases and the J gene lost 8 bases, with 9 bases spanning the gap. The CDR3 contains 10 residues. The CDR3 nucleotides are TGTGCCACAGCTGGGGATGAGCAGTTCTTC. Protein product: CATAGDEQFF.

The count of this clone is one. CDR3 region: CASSQMGHLNTGELFF. The CDR3 nucleotides read TGTGCCAGCTCACAGATGGGACACCTAAACACCGGGGAGCTGTTTTTT. The rearrangement uses TRBV18 and TRBJ2-2; weak D call: TRBD1 (6 bases). V shed 4 bases and J shed 2 bases, with 14 bases lying between them. This CDR3 comprises 16 residues. The germline CDR1 and CDR2 sequences are KGHSH and LQKENI.

The V gene is TRBV11-2, the J gene TRBJ1-2, with 9 bases lining up with TRBD1. CDR3 size: 14 residues. Losses at the gene ends were 3 bases for V and 5 bases for J; bases not matched to a gene: 4. Germline lookup yields CDR1 SGHAT and CDR2 FQNNGV. The CDR3 DNA is TGTGCCAGCAGCTTGGGACAGGGCCTGTATGGCTACACCTTC. It encodes CASSLGQGLYGYTF.